This T cell receptor (beta chain) was sequenced during a study of cytomegalovirus exposure and HLA in healthy donors. Overall study results and limits: Reports state that TCR beta sequences accurately predicted most subjects' HLA-A and HLA-B alleles. With DRB1 most and HLA-C fewest, TCR association rates differed between HLA loci in a later analysis. Most sequenced TCRs were rare (though some public TCRs occurred in many donors).

Worth noting for this clone: Its target is not known.

The study ran its PCR with 60 Vbeta and 13 Jbeta primers. Assay used: immunoSEQ multiplex PCR; TCRdb lists only in-frame clones, some missing. The sample consists of roughly 230,000 clones, about three quarters of them appearing once. The germline V gene has CDR1 SGHDT and CDR2 YYEEEE. V lost 0 bases, J lost 13 bases, and 20 bases lay in between. The CDR3 runs 15 residues. The TCR comes from a boy younger than 18 in good health and CMV-seronegative. The rearrangement uses TRBV5-6 and TRBJ1-3, with D perhaps TRBD1 (5 bases). Sequences were obtained from PBMCs. This CDR3 is CASSLVGQVPLRIYF. CDR3 coding DNA: TGTGCCAGCAGCTTGGTGGGGCAGGTCCCCCTTAGGATATATTTT.